This T cell receptor (beta chain) was observed in a study of human T cells and chemical hapten exposure. The sample holds a few counts of this clonotype. Via MiXCR, TCRdb re-called the RACE reads, giving one row per CDR3 protein. The sample has around 200,000 distinct CDR3 sequences, approximately 24% seen once. The V gene end was trimmed by 1 base and the J gene end by 0 bases; junction bases not matched to a gene: 3. The CDR3 has 15 residues. Germline lookup yields CDR1 SGHDT and CDR2 YYEEEE. The time point here: patch test 3, about 24 weeks after DPC sensitization. Treatment here: therapeutic diphenylcyclopropenone sensitization with weekly scalp DPC. It was from unfractionated whole blood that total RNA was extracted.

The TCR comes from a woman between 35 and 50 years old with alopecia areata. Some clones in this sample may be carry-over from other donors' samples. The chain is built from TRBV5-6 and TRBJ2-7, with TRBD2 identical over 8 bases. Sequencing was performed on whole blood, taken in connection with sensitization to the hapten diphenylcyclopropenone (DPC). CDR3 residues: CASSLPGTSSYEQYF. Here the CDR3 DNA reads TGTGCCAGCAGCTTGCCCGGGACTAGCTCCTACGAGCAGTACTTC. Looking up the rest from reference TRBV5-6 and TRBJ2-7 gives the full variable domain: DAGVTQSPTHLIKTRGQQVTLRCSPKSGHDTVSWYQQALGQGPQFIFQYYEEEERQRGNFPDRFSGHQFPNYSSELNVNALLLGDSALYLCASSLPGTSSYEQYFGPGTRLTVT.